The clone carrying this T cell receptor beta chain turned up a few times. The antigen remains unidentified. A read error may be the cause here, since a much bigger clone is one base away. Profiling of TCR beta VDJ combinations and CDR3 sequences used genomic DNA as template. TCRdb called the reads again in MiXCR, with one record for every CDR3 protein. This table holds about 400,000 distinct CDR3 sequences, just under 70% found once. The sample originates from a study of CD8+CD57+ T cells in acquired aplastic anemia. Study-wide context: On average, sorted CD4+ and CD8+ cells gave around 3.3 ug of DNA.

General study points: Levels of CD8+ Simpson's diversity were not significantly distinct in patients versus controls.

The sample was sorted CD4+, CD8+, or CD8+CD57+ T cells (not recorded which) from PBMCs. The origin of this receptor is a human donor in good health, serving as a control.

CDR3 nucleotide sequence: TGTGCCGGCAGCGTAGGGACTTTAGACACAGATACGCAGTATTTT. Amino acid sequence: CAGSVGTLDTDTQYF. This chain joins TRBV9 and TRBJ2-3; D is perhaps TRBD2 (6 bases). The CDR3 spans 15 residues. CDR1 is SGDLS, CDR2 YYNGEE, per germline.